These 5 T cell receptor beta chains were sequenced from one sample in a study of T cell repertoires in cytomegalovirus infection. MiXCR, applied by TCRdb to the reads, yields one record per CDR3 protein. The data show some 500,000 distinct CDR3 sequences, roughly 43% seen once. Their specific antigens are unknown. The specimen was cultured PBMCs, collected from culture after CMV antigen stimulation. Every receptor here comes from a human donor in good health (CMV status not recorded). Some clones in this sample may be carry-over from other donors' samples.

This clonotype was counted a few times. The chain is built from TRBV28 and TRBJ2-1, with D perhaps matching TRBD2 (6 bases). The V and J ends lost 3 bases and 0 bases respectively, with 18 bases between them. The CDR3 is 18 amino acids. Germline V gene sequence: CDR1 MDHEN, CDR2 SYDVKM. The CDR3 DNA follows: TGTGCCAGCAGTTTTCTCTGGGGAGGCAGGGACTCCTACAATGAGCAGTTCTTC. Residues: CASSFLWGGRDSYNEQFF.

This clonotype occurred a few times. The chain is built from TRBV6-1 and TRBJ1-5; D remains ambiguous. V was cut by 1 base and J by 0 bases, with 7 bases left in between. Germline lookup yields CDR1 MNHNS and CDR2 SASEGT. The CDR3 loop spans 15 amino acids. CDR3 residues: CASSEDSYSNQPQHF. CDR3 DNA: TGTGCCAGCAGTGAAGACAGTTATAGCAATCAGCCCCAGCATTTT.

This clonotype was counted many times. This sequence joins TRBV7-2 and TRBJ2-5, with D perhaps TRBD1 (6 bases). Germline values: CDR1 SGHTA, CDR2 FQGNSA. The ends were cut back, 5 bases at V and 1 base at J, with 11 bases in the middle. The CDR3 is made up of 14 amino acids. This CDR3 is CASSKQGRQETQYF. In DNA form, the CDR3 reads TGTGCCAGCAGCAAGCAGGGGCGCCAAGAGACCCAGTACTTC.

This clonotype was observed a few times. The chain has TRBV7-2 and TRBJ2-7, with no clear D. Germline CDR1 is SGHTA and CDR2 is FQGNSA. CDR3 length equals 13 residues. V dropped 5 bases and J dropped 2 bases, with 10 bases sitting between them. The CDR3 region has the DNA TGTGCCAGCAGCCTCTTGGTCCCCTACGAGCAGTACTTC. Protein product: CASSLLVPYEQYF.

The table lists this clonotype with a count of one. The CDR3 sequence is CASSKGQGVDQPQHF. The CDR3 nucleotides read TGTGCCAGCAGCAAAGGACAGGGAGTGGATCAGCCCCAGCATTTT. V gene TRBV9 combines with J gene TRBJ1-5; TRBD1 agrees at 8 bases. V lost 4 bases, J lost 5 bases, and 8 bases stayed unmatched. The CDR3 runs to 15 residues. From germline, CDR1 is SGDLS and CDR2 YYNGEE.